The 30 T cell receptor beta chains reported below all come from one sample, sequenced in a study of OX40 agonist ivuxolimab in advanced cancers. Clones were sequenced by immunoSEQ multiplex PCR, and TCRdb holds only the in-frame ones, with some missing. The profile shows approximately 60,000 clones, 65% to 85% of them singletons. The specimen was CD4+ or CD8+ T cells sorted from blood, collected in a trial of the OX40 agonist ivuxolimab. The source of these receptors is an adult with an advanced solid tumor such as melanoma, head and neck, liver or kidney cancer.

The CDR3 reads CASSIVGSDTGELFF. In DNA form, the CDR3 reads TGTGCCAGTAGTATAGTCGGGAGCGACACCGGGGAGCTGTTTTTT. The chain carries TRBV19 and TRBJ2-2; D perhaps matches TRBD2 (6 bases). V was clipped by 1 base and J by 3 bases, with 9 bases between them. This CDR3 region has 15 residues. The germline gives CDR1 LNHDA, CDR2 SQIVND (reference sequence). Complete variable domain (other parts from reference TRBV19 and TRBJ2-2): DGGITQSPKYLFRKEGQNVTLSCEQNLNHDAMYWYRQDPGQGLRLIYYSQIVNDFQKGDIAEGYSVSREKKESFPLTVTSAQKNPTAFYLCASSIVGSDTGELFFGEGSRLTVL.

The chain uses TRBV15 and TRBJ2-3; TRBD1 aligns across 7 bases. The CDR3 spans 15 residues. Trimming cost V 3 bases and J 0 bases; bases outside gene matches: 3. Germline V CDR1 and CDR2: LNHNV, YYDKDF (reference sequence). CDR3 residues: CATSRDRRSTDTQYF. The DNA for the CDR3 is TGTGCCACCAGCAGGGACAGGCGTAGCACAGATACGCAGTATTTT.

The chain joins TRBV6-4 to TRBJ1-1; D uncertain. CDR3 length: 15 amino acids. Germline V CDR1 and CDR2: MRHNA, SNTAGT. The germline V and J ends were trimmed by 6 bases and 7 bases, with 21 bases remaining between them. This CDR3 reads CASSLDGGNTDEAFF. CDR3 bases: TGTGCCAGCAGCCTTGACGGTGGGAACACTGATGAAGCTTTCTTT.

The chain joins TRBV6-5 to TRBJ1-1; D is undetermined. Germline lookup yields CDR1 MNHEY and CDR2 SVGAGI. The germline V and J ends were trimmed by 2 bases and 2 bases, with 6 bases remaining between them. CDR3 length equals 13 residues. Here the CDR3 reads CASSYSLNTEAFF. The CDR3 DNA reads as TGTGCCAGCAGTTACAGCCTTAACACTGAAGCTTTCTTT.

This rearrangement joins TRBV6-1 to TRBJ2-6; no clear D. V was cut by 3 bases and J by 9 bases, with 9 bases left in between. Germline V CDR1 and CDR2: MNHNS, SASEGT. This CDR3 has 13 amino acids. DNA of the CDR3: TGTGCCAGCAGTGATTTTGAGATCAACGTCCTGACTTTC. It codes for CASSDFEINVLTF.

V and J are TRBV11-2 and TRBJ2-3, with 11 bases aligning to TRBD2. Trimming removed 5 bases from V and 0 bases from J; junction bases left unmatched: 1. This CDR3 contains 15 residues. The germline CDR1 and CDR2 sequences are SGHAT and FQNNGV. The CDR3 reads CASSRTSGSTDTQYF. The CDR3 coding sequence is TGTGCCAGCAGCCGGACTAGCGGGAGCACAGATACGCAGTATTTT.

This chain uses TRBV4-2 with TRBJ1-1, with TRBD1 as a possible D gene (6 bases). This CDR3 has 16 residues. V lost 0 bases to trimming and J lost 3 bases, with 14 bases between them. CDR1 and CDR2 from the germline V gene are LGHNA and YNFKEQ. Here the CDR3 DNA reads TGTGCCAGCAGCCAAGATGCAGGGGCCGCGTACACTGAAGCTTTCTTT. This gives the protein CASSQDAGAAYTEAFF.

Here the CDR3 reads CAWSVKKSFPYNEQFF. The CDR3 bases are TGTGCCTGGAGTGTAAAAAAAAGTTTTCCTTACAATGAGCAGTTCTTC. The J gene is TRBJ2-1, the V gene TRBV30; unclear D gene. CDR1 is GTSNPN and CDR2 is SVGIG in the germline V gene (reference sequence). This CDR3 is 16 amino acids long. Trimming took 0 bases from V and 4 from J, leaving 16 bases between them.

This clone was seen more than once but under ten times. The rearrangement links TRBV6-1 to TRBJ1-5, with a weak D call TRBD1 (6 bases). The germline V and J ends were trimmed by 7 bases and 5 bases, with 18 bases remaining between them. There are 15 residues in the CDR3. Germline V lookup: CDR1 MNHNS, CDR2 SASEGT. CDR3 sequence: CASTTQAGVDQPQHF. The CDR3 nucleotides read TGTGCCAGCACCACTCAGGCAGGGGTCGATCAGCCCCAGCATTTT.

This clone came up a few times. CDR3 nucleotide sequence: TGTGCCTTGGGACAGGGAGCTAGCAATCAGCCCCAGCATTTT. Translating it yields CALGQGASNQPQHF. This chain uses TRBV30 with TRBJ1-5; TRBD1 matches 9 bases. V was clipped by 7 bases and J by 0 bases; unmatched bases: 4. CDR1 is GTSNPN, CDR2 SVGIG, per germline (reference sequence). This CDR3 region has 14 residues.

This chain connects TRBV18 to TRBJ1-4; maybe TRBD1 (6 bases). V was cut by 5 bases and J by 3 bases, with 13 bases left in between. The CDR3 is 15 amino acids. Germline CDR1 KGHSH, CDR2 LQKENI. DNA of the CDR3: TGTGCCAGCTCAATTGAGACAGGCGCTAATGAAAAACTGTTTTTT. Amino acids: CASSIETGANEKLFF. Combining the CDR3 with reference TRBV18 and TRBJ1-4 gives the whole variable domain NAGVMQNPRHLVRRRGQEARLRCSPMKGHSHVYWYRQLPEEGLKFMVYLQKENIIDESGMPKERFSAEFPKEGPSILRIQQVVRGDSAAYFCASSIETGANEKLFFGSGTQLSVL.

The CDR3, as DNA: TGTGCCAGCGGCCGGGACGGAGGAAACTATGGCTACACCTTC. Its protein product is CASGRDGGNYGYTF. The rearrangement joins TRBV2 to TRBJ1-2; possible D gene TRBD1, 5 bases. Germline CDR1 is SNHLY and CDR2 is FYNNEI. The ends were cut back, 8 bases at V and 2 bases at J, with 15 bases in the middle. CDR3 length equals 14 residues.

The V gene is TRBV5-1, the J gene TRBJ1-3, with TRBD1 matching over 7 bases. Germline trimming cut 0 bases from V and 4 bases from J; bases unmatched to any gene: 1. The germline V gene encodes CDR1 SGHRS and CDR2 YFSETQ. CDR3 size: 14 residues. CDR3 coding DNA: TGCGCCAGCAGCTTGGAACAGGGGGGAAACACCATATATTTT. Translating gives CASSLEQGGNTIYF.

The rearrangement joins TRBV7-9 to TRBJ1-1; D gene unclear. Germline V gene sequence: CDR1 SEHNR, CDR2 FQNEAQ (reference sequence). The V and J ends lost 7 bases and 5 bases respectively, with 11 bases between them. The CDR3 is made up of 12 amino acids. In DNA form, the CDR3 reads TGTGCCAGCACCAAGGCGGGGACTGAAGCTTTCTTT. This codes for CASTKAGTEAFF.

The chain is built from TRBV30 and TRBJ2-7, with D possibly being TRBD2 (5 bases). CDR3 length: 12 residues. The germline gives CDR1 GTSNPN, CDR2 SVGIG (reference sequence). V was pared by 2 bases and J by 8 bases, with 13 bases between. The CDR3 protein is CAWSPGVDKQYF. In DNA, the CDR3 is TGTGCCTGGAGTCCCGGGGTTGACAAGCAGTACTTC.

The CDR3 DNA sequence: TGTGCCACCGTCCCTTTGGGACTAGCGGGTCGGAGCACAGATACGCAGTATTTT. Translation: CATVPLGLAGRSTDTQYF. This chain connects TRBV15 to TRBJ2-3; TRBD2 matches 12 bases. Losses at the gene ends were 8 bases for V and 0 bases for J; bases not matched to a gene: 12. This CDR3 is 18 amino acids long. Germline CDR1 reads LNHNV; CDR2 reads YYDKDF (reference sequence).

This rearrangement joins TRBV18 to TRBJ2-7; possibly TRBD1 or TRBD2 for D (5 bases each). Trimming took off 3 bases at V and 0 bases at J, with 15 bases between the two ends. Germline lookup yields CDR1 KGHSH and CDR2 LQKENI. CDR3 length: 16 amino acids. CDR3 sequence: CASSPGSGRSSYEQYF. The CDR3 DNA reads TGTGCCAGCTCACCGGGGTCGGGACGGAGCTCCTACGAGCAGTACTTC.

The V gene is TRBV11-2, the J gene TRBJ2-3, with D perhaps matching TRBD1 or TRBD2 (5 bases each). Deletions cut 1 base from V and 1 base from J, with 12 bases between. Germline values: CDR1 SGHAT, CDR2 FQNNGV. This CDR3 region has 16 residues. The chain's CDR3 is CASSLGGDPRTDTQYF. The CDR3 coding sequence is TGTGCCAGCAGCTTAGGTGGGGACCCGCGCACAGATACGCAGTATTTT.

This clone was recorded once. The V gene is TRBV11-3, the J gene TRBJ2-3, with D maybe TRBD1 (5 bases). CDR1 is SGHNT and CDR2 is YENEEA in the germline V gene. CDR3 length: 14 residues. Trimming shortened V by 8 bases and J by 2 bases, and 14 bases separated the two germline ends. The CDR3 reads CASAEDRATDTQYF. The CDR3 nucleotides are TGTGCCAGCGCGGAAGACAGAGCCACAGATACGCAGTATTTT.

The chain links TRBV5-1 to TRBJ2-2; D gene uncertain. V lost 1 base and J 2 bases, leaving 9 bases between the germline ends. Germline-derived CDR1 and CDR2 are SGHRS and YFSETQ. The CDR3 extends over 15 amino acids. DNA of the CDR3: TGCGCCAGCAGCTTGTACAATATTAACACCGGGGAGCTGTTTTTT. Encoded protein: CASSLYNINTGELFF. The full variable domain, its missing parts supplied by reference TRBV5-1 and TRBJ2-2, is KAGVTQTPRYLIKTRGQQVTLSCSPISGHRSVSWYQQTPGQGLQFLFEYFSETQRNKGNFPGRFSGRQFSNSRSEMNVSTLELGDSALYLCASSLYNINTGELFFGEGSRLTVL.

The chain carries TRBV28 and TRBJ2-7, with D maybe TRBD1 (6 bases). Germline V gene sequence: CDR1 MDHEN, CDR2 SYDVKM. This CDR3 is 12 amino acids long. The germline V and J ends were trimmed by 8 bases and 3 bases, with 11 bases remaining between them. The CDR3 reads CASRDTLYEQYF. CDR3 nucleotides: TGTGCCAGCCGGGACACCCTCTACGAGCAGTACTTC.

V gene TRBV19 combines with J gene TRBJ2-5; TRBD2 matches at 14 bases. This CDR3 has 18 residues. Losses at the gene ends were 6 bases for V and 1 base for J; bases not matched to a gene: 10. CDR1 is LNHDA, CDR2 SQIVND, per germline (reference sequence). CDR3 sequence (DNA): TGTGCCAGTAGCCTTGGACTAGCGGGAGGTCCCGCCCAAGAGACCCAGTACTTC. It specifies CASSLGLAGGPAQETQYF. Supplemented by reference TRBV19 and TRBJ2-5, the full variable domain reads DGGITQSPKYLFRKEGQNVTLSCEQNLNHDAMYWYRQDPGQGLRLIYYSQIVNDFQKGDIAEGYSVSREKKESFPLTVTSAQKNPTAFYLCASSLGLAGGPAQETQYFGPGTRLLVL.

The chain has TRBV9 and TRBJ2-7; TRBD1 agrees at 11 bases. Germline CDR1 and CDR2: SGDLS and YYNGEE. J lost 3 bases, V lost 2 bases, and 4 bases had no gene match. The CDR3 extends over 15 amino acids. CDR3 nucleotide sequence: TGTGCCAGCAGCGTCGGACAGGGGGCCTTCTACGAGCAGTACTTC. This translates into CASSVGQGAFYEQYF.

The V and J genes are TRBV12-5 and TRBJ1-5; perhaps TRBD1 as D (5 bases). The CDR3 has 16 residues. Trimming stripped 0 bases from V and 6 bases from J, with 15 bases between. Germline-derived CDR1 and CDR2 are LGHNT and FRNRAP. CDR3 DNA: TGTGCTAGTGGTTTGGTCCCAGGGAAGGCGGGTCAGCCCCAGCATTTT. It is translated as CASGLVPGKAGQPQHF.

The chain carries TRBV19 and TRBJ1-2, with 7 bases aligning to TRBD1. Germline lookup yields CDR1 LNHDA and CDR2 SQIVND (reference sequence). The J segment lost 3 bases and the V segment lost 6 bases, leaving 7 bases of the junction unmatched. The CDR3 contains 14 residues. The CDR3 sequence: CASSASQGDYGYTF. CDR3 sequence (DNA): TGTGCCAGTAGCGCAAGCCAGGGGGACTATGGCTACACCTTC.

Here the CDR3 DNA reads TGTGCCAGCAGGGACCGACTAGCCTCCTACAATGAGCAGTTCTTC. This encodes CASRDRLASYNEQFF. The chain uses TRBV6-1 and TRBJ2-1; 7 bases match TRBD2. Germline-derived CDR1 and CDR2 are MNHNS and SASEGT. V shed 6 bases, J shed 0 bases, and the junction held 5 bases outside the gene matches. The CDR3 sequence is 15 residues long.

The V and J genes are TRBV19 and TRBJ2-1, with 9 bases matching TRBD1. The CDR3 loop spans 14 amino acids. The germline CDR1 and CDR2 sequences are LNHDA and SQIVND (reference sequence). V lost 6 bases, J lost 7 bases, and 7 bases stayed unmatched. The CDR3 spells CASRPGTGLNEQFF. As DNA, the CDR3 is TGTGCCAGTAGGCCCGGGACAGGGTTAAATGAGCAGTTCTTC. Together with reference TRBV19 and TRBJ2-1, the CDR3 gives the full variable domain: DGGITQSPKYLFRKEGQNVTLSCEQNLNHDAMYWYRQDPGQGLRLIYYSQIVNDFQKGDIAEGYSVSREKKESFPLTVTSAQKNPTAFYLCASRPGTGLNEQFFGPGTRLTVL.

This rearrangement joins TRBV11-2 to TRBJ2-3, with TRBD2 matching 7 bases. The CDR3 spans 17 residues. Germline trimming cut 4 bases from V and 4 bases from J; bases unmatched to any gene: 14. CDR1 is SGHAT and CDR2 is FQNNGV in the germline V gene. CDR3 protein: CASSSSRVAGVADTQYF. In nucleotides, the CDR3 is TGTGCCAGCAGCTCCTCCCGGGTGGCGGGAGTTGCAGATACGCAGTATTTT.

The CDR3 DNA is TGTGCCTGGAGTACGCGACAGGGATTGAACACTGAAGCTTTCTTT. Translating it yields CAWSTRQGLNTEAFF. The rearrangement joins TRBV30 to TRBJ1-1; 7 positions agree with TRBD1. The junction had 6 bases not matched to a gene; V was cut back by 2 bases and J by 0 bases. CDR3 length: 15 residues. Per the germline V gene, CDR1 is GTSNPN and CDR2 is SVGIG (reference sequence).

The CDR3 loop reads CASSPAGQGARETQYF. CDR3 nucleotides: TGTGCCAGCAGCCCGGCCGGACAGGGGGCTCGAGAGACCCAGTACTTC. The gene calls are TRBV11-2 and TRBJ2-5, with TRBD1 identical over 11 bases. Germline values: CDR1 SGHAT, CDR2 FQNNGV. V shed 5 bases, J shed 4 bases, and the junction held 9 bases outside the gene matches. The CDR3 has 16 residues.